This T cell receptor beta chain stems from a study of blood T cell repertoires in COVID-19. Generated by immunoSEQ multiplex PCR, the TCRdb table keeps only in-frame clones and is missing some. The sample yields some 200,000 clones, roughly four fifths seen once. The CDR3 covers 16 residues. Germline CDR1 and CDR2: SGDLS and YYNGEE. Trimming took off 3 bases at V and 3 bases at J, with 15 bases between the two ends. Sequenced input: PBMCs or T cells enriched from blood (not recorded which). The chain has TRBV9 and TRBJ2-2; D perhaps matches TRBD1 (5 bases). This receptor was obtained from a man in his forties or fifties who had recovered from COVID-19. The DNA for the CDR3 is TGTGCCAGCAGCGCCCCGTCAGGGATATACACCGGGGAGCTGTTTTTT. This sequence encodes CASSAPSGIYTGELFF.